This TCR beta chain emerged from a study of blood T cell repertoires in COVID-19 (dated by TCRdb to 2019 to 2021). Turning to the overall study: Collaborator samples came from the United States, Italy and Spain and covered acute and convalescent phases of COVID-19. Sample metadata almost always included a de-identified subject ID, COVID-19 status, age in years and sex. The dataset comprised deeply sampled blood TCRbeta repertoires from subjects exposed to, actively infected with, or recovered from COVID-19. Samples came from the ongoing ImmuneRACE study (first 160 participants) plus 1,254 subjects from 6 global collaborators. Where available, HLA class I and class II types were obtained from metadata supplied by the sample provider rather than from assay-based typing. The prospective study material was composed of cDNA or gDNA derived from T cells, B-cell-depleted T cells, or PBMCs. The repertoires were made available in a free public database intended to serve as a resource for research on the immune response to SARS-CoV-2.

General study outcomes and caveats: The quantity of clinical and demographic metadata differed by source and by participant and was supplied without curation.

TCRbeta CDR3 regions were amplified from genomic DNA using the immunoSEQ Assay, a bias-controlled multiplex PCR. Regarding the original processing steps: The number of nucleated cells in each sample was estimated by amplification of reference gene primers within the assay. To quantify the absolute abundance of each unique TCRbeta CDR3 rearrangement, sequence reads were collapsed and filtered. For each sample, productive Simpson clonality was calculated as the square root of Simpson's diversity index over productive rearrangements. TCRdb retrieved this table from immuneACCESS and kept in-frame rearrangements only. Not all clones are present; in checked studies, unresolved V genes account for under half, and no reason is known for the remainder. V and J calls and clone size come straight from that table; D and trimming were deduced from the DNA. The sample records 150,000 to 200,000 clones, about 83% of which are singletons. The leading ten clones occupy 0.8% to 1% of the sample.

Relative to germline, V is missing 1 base and J is missing 6 bases, with 8 bases of the junction outside any gene match. The CDR3 contains 16 residues, cysteine and phenylalanine counted. Of the read, only the CDR3 DNA is kept; its 48 bases are in frame from base 1. The germline V gene gives CDR1 as LGHNA and CDR2 as YSLEER. Concerning this clone: Its antigen target is currently unknown. No clone much larger than this one lies a single base away; base qualities are absent.

A second Seattle source provided samples from volunteer blood donors who had recovered from COVID-19. Each collaborating institution followed its own protocols to collect whole blood in K2EDTA tubes. Collaborator samples were shipped for TCRbeta analysis as frozen whole blood, isolated PBMCs, or DNA extracted from either sample type. This sequence was found in a woman aged 18-29 years who had recovered from COVID-19. The rearrangement combines TRBV4-3 with TRBJ2-3, and 9 bases in between align with TRBD2. The specimen sequenced was peripheral blood. The DNA sequence is given as TGCGCCAGCAGCCAAGGCGGGCGGGGGGGTCCCGATACGCAGTATTTT. This sequence encodes CASSQGGRGGPDTQYF.